This TCR beta chain was profiled in a study of blood T cell repertoires in COVID-19. Study-level background: The origin of the acute and convalescent COVID-19 samples was the United States, Italy and Spain.

Method: immunoSEQ multiplex PCR; TCRdb's copy keeps in-frame clones and lacks some. This repertoire shows around 60,000 clones, 88% found once; its top ten account for 3.5% to 4.5%. Trimming took 1 base from V and 7 from J, leaving 16 bases between them. The CDR3 consists of 15 residues. Germline V lookup: CDR1 SEHNR, CDR2 FQNEAQ (reference sequence). The chain links TRBV7-9 to TRBJ2-5; a weak D match, TRBD1 (6 bases). The sequenced material came from peripheral blood. This TCR came from a man in his fifties with active COVID-19. The CDR3 DNA follows: TGTGCCAGCAGCTTAGAGAGGCGGAGAGGGGGGACCCAGTACTTC. It translates to CASSLERRRGGTQYF.